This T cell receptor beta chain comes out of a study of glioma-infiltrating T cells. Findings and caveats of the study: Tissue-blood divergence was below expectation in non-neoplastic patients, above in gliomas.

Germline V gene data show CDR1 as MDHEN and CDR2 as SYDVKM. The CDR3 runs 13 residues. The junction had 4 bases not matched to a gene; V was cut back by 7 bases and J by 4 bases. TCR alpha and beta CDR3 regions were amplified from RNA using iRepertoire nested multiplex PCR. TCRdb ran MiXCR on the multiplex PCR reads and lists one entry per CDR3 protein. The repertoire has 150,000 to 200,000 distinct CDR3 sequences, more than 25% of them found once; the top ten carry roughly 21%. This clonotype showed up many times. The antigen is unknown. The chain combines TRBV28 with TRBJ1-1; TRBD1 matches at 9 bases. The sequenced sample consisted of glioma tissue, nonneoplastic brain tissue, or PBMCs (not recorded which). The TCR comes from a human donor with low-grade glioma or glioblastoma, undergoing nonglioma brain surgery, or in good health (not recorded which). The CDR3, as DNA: TGTGCCAGCACCAGACAGGGGGTCACTGAAGCTTTCTTT. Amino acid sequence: CASTRQGVTEAFF.